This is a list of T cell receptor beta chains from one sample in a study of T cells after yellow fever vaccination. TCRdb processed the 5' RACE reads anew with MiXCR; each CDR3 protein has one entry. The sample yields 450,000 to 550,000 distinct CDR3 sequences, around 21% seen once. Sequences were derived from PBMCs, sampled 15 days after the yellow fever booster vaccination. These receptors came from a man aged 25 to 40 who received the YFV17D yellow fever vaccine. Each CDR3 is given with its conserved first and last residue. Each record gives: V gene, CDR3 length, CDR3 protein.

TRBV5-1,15,CASSWGLKGTDTQYF
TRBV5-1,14,CASGSSGRAHEQYF
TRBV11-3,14,CASSPGNSAETQYF
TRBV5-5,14,CASSLYLGAGGYTF
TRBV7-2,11,CASSSLHEQFF
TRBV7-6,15,CASSLRLTGADTQYF
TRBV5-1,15,CASSLVPGTQETQYF
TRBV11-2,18,CASSQGWGSGYSSYEQYF
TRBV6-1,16,CASSRIAGVPYNEQFF
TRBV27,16,CASSFSGTGIYNEQFF
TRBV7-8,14,CASGLDSSIYEQYF
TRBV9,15,CASSVDASRVPEQFF
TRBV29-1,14,CSVEILGRALGYTF
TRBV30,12,CAWRNGRVPEYF
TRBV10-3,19,CAIRSDLGLAPSSYNEQFF
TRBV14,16,CASSQALAGSYNEQFF
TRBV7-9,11,CATMRDTEAFF
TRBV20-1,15,CSAQSQREGGETQYF
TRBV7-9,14,CASSSTTGTDTQYF
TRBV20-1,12,CSALVDTDTQYF
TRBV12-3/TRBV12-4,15,CASSTRWENTGELFF
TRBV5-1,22,CASSLTTVQKMRLAGVYNEQFF
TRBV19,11,CASGMGDTQYF
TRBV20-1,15,CSANRLAENTDTQYF
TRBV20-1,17,CSARPVGGGHNLYEQYF
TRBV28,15,CASGGKTGGLYEQYF
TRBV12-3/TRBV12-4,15,CASSSPLAGVETQYF
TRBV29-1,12,CSVSGGTGELFF
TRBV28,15,CASRLFPTGSYEQYF
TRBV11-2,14,CASTKGHGANVLTF
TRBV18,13,CASSPPVGNTIYF
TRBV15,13,CATSRDWGPPPHF
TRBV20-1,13,CSAGDTSNEKLFF
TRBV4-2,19,CASSGPGLAGELNTGELFF
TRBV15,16,CATSRGLRGPTEEQYF
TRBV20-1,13,CSASRDNTYEQYF
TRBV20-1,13,CSARWTGNYEQYF
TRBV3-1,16,CASSPPVGKNTDTQYF
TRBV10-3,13,CAIRGGREQPQHF
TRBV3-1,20,CASSQDDRTSGRMSYNEQFF